The 8 T cell receptor beta chains below all came from one sample that was sequenced in a study of blood T cell repertoires in COVID-19. The data were produced by immunoSEQ multiplex PCR, yet TCRdb's version contains in-frame clones alone and is incomplete. The sample gives 70,000 to 80,000 clones, over 80% of which show up once; roughly 13% is in the top ten. The sequencing input was peripheral blood. The receptors originated from an elderly woman with acute or convalescent COVID-19.

The chain joins TRBV6-6 to TRBJ2-5; 7 bases agree with TRBD1. Germline CDR1 is MNHNY and CDR2 is SVGAGI (reference sequence). V was clipped by 0 bases and J by 5 bases; unmatched bases: 6. The CDR3 sequence is 15 residues long. The CDR3: CASSYSDRVMETQYF. CDR3 nucleotide sequence: TGTGCCAGCAGTTACTCTGACAGGGTGATGGAGACCCAGTACTTC.

This chain connects TRBV25-1 to TRBJ2-5; D is unresolved. From germline, CDR1 is MGHDK and CDR2 SYGVNS. This CDR3 comprises 13 residues. With 3 bases removed from V and 5 bases from J, the gap between germline ends came to 10 bases. CDR3 coding DNA: TGTGCCAGCAGTGACTCCTTCGGGGAGACCCAGTACTTC. This codes for CASSDSFGETQYF.

The chain employs TRBV3-1 (or the pseudogene TRBV3-2) and TRBJ2-1, with TRBD2 matching over 7 bases. CDR3 length equals 15 residues. Looked up from germline, CDR1 is LGHDT and CDR2 is YNNKEL (reference sequence). Trimming took 1 base from V and 4 from J; bases not matched to a gene: 4. The CDR3 nucleotides are TGTGCCAGCAGCCAAGGGCTAGCGGAATACAATGAGCAGTTCTTC. Its translation is CASSQGLAEYNEQFF.

In this sample, this clone turned up once. The CDR3 is CASSVLAGARYEQYF. DNA of the CDR3: TGCGCCAGCAGTGTACTAGCGGGAGCCCGCTACGAGCAGTACTTC. V is TRBV10-2 and J is TRBJ2-7; 11 bases match TRBD2. Trimming at V came to 4 bases and at J to 3 bases, leaving 5 bases not matched to a gene. Germline CDR1 and CDR2: WSHSY and SAAADI. The CDR3 has 15 residues.

The gene calls are TRBV5-1 and TRBJ2-7; 10 positions agree with TRBD2. Germline loops: CDR1 SGHRS, CDR2 YFSETQ. V lost 0 bases, J lost 5 bases, and 5 bases stayed unmatched. The CDR3 covers 15 residues. CDR3 in amino acids: CASSLAASGSHEQYF. The CDR3 DNA reads TGCGCCAGCAGCTTGGCGGCTAGCGGGAGTCACGAGCAGTACTTC. Full variable domain (outside the CDR3, taken from reference TRBV5-1 and TRBJ2-7): KAGVTQTPRYLIKTRGQQVTLSCSPISGHRSVSWYQQTPGQGLQFLFEYFSETQRNKGNFPGRFSGRQFSNSRSEMNVSTLELGDSALYLCASSLAASGSHEQYFGPGTRLTVT.

This clone was found a few times. The chain employs TRBV5-1 and TRBJ2-5; D not resolved. The germline V and J ends were trimmed by 7 bases and 7 bases, with 8 bases remaining between them. From germline, CDR1 is SGHRS and CDR2 YFSETQ. This CDR3 has 10 residues. The CDR3 is CASGERTQYF. The CDR3 coding sequence is TGCGCCAGCGGAGAACGGACCCAGTACTTC.

This chain links TRBV15 with TRBJ2-3, with TRBD2 matching 7 bases. This CDR3 contains 17 residues. CDR1 LNHNV and CDR2 YYDKDF come from the germline V gene (reference sequence). With V trimmed by 0 bases and J by 0 bases, 6 bases remained unmatched. CDR3 nucleotide sequence: TGTGCCACCAGCAGAGATAGGGCTAGCGGTAGCACAGATACGCAGTATTTT. Its protein is CATSRDRASGSTDTQYF.

This chain links TRBV7-8 with TRBJ2-1; D is perhaps TRBD1 (6 bases). V lost 2 bases to trimming and J lost 5 bases, with 10 bases between them. CDR3 length: 14 residues. Germline V lookup: CDR1 SGHVS, CDR2 FQNEAQ. DNA of the CDR3: TGTGCCAGCAGCTTACGGGACATTGACAATGAGCAGTTCTTC. Translation: CASSLRDIDNEQFF.